This T cell receptor beta chain was recovered during a study of CD8+ T cells in alopecia areata. About the study: Spontaneously alopecic C3H/HeJ graft donors, about 6-13 months old, gave skin to roughly 7-10-week-old female C3H/HeJ mice.

Following extraction, RNA underwent reverse transcription to cDNA, which served as the sequencing template. Only in-frame clones appear in the TCRdb table, and some are missing; sequencing was by immunoSEQ multiplex PCR. Listed for the sample are approximately 280,000 clones, none seen a single time. Worth noting for this clone: The antigen is undetermined. These gene names are mouse names. With the read ending 4 residues before the CDR3 end, the germline J gene is used to fill in that end.

This CDR3 is built from 14 residues. The V gene's germline CDR1 is LGHNA and CDR2 YNLKQL (reference sequence). Findings and caveats of the study: Normal scalp had lower clonality than lesional scalp, with alopecia totalis/universalis lesions showing this most strongly. Scalp repertoires also include resident alphabeta T cells from normal skin.

Cells pooled from cutaneous lymph nodes were sorted on CD4, CD8alpha, NKG2D, NKG2ACE and other markers. The chain has TRBV5 and TRBJ2-4, with D possibly matching TRBD2 (6 bases). Specimen: CD4+ T cells sorted from a lymph node. This TCR was sampled from a C3H/HeJ mouse with alopecia areata. The mice in this strain carry MHC haplotype H2-k. Incomplete CDR3 DNA: TGTGCCAGCAGCCCTCTGGGGAGTGAAAAC. It specifies CASSPLGSEN. The CDR3 as a whole reads CASSPLGSENTLYF.